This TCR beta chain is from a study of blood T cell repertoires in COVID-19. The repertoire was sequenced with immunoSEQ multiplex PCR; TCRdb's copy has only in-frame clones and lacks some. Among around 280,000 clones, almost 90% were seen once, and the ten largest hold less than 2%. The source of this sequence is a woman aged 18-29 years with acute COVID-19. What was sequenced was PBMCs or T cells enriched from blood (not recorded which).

The CDR3 region has the DNA TGTGCCACCAGTGATCCCAGGACTAGCGGGGGGCCCTACACCGGGGAGCTGTTTTTT. Its protein product is CATSDPRTSGGPYTGELFF. The chain is built from TRBV24-1 and TRBJ2-2; 14 bases map to TRBD2. V dropped 3 bases and J dropped 3; count of bases not matched to a gene: 8. Germline V gene data show CDR1 as KGHDR and CDR2 as SFDVKD. The CDR3 covers 19 residues.